A single sample gave rise to the 27 T cell receptor beta chains below, sequenced in a study of blood T cell repertoires in COVID-19. This table comes from immunoSEQ multiplex PCR, and its TCRdb copy is limited to in-frame clones, with some not included. The sample has roughly 240,000 clones; 85% are singletons. The sequenced material came from PBMCs or T cells enriched from blood (not recorded which). These receptors were obtained from a woman aged 45-60 years with acute COVID-19.

The CDR3 region has the DNA TGCGCCAGCAGCCGAAACCTCAGGGGGACTGAAGCTTTCTTT. Residues: CASSRNLRGTEAFF. This rearrangement joins TRBV4-3 to TRBJ1-1; the match to TRBD1 covers 7 bases. The CDR3 is made up of 14 amino acids. Germline assignment: CDR1 LGHNA and CDR2 YSLEER. After removal of 4 bases from V and 5 bases from J, the junction contained 7 bases not matched to a gene.

The rearrangement uses TRBV30 and TRBJ1-1, with D possibly TRBD1 on 5 matching bases. The V gene lost 2 bases and the J gene lost 1 base, with 14 bases spanning the gap. Germline V gives CDR1 GTSNPN, CDR2 SVGIG (reference sequence). This CDR3 spans 15 amino acids. The CDR3, as DNA: TGTGCCTGGAGTTTCCGGGGGTCTCAGAACACTGAAGCTTTCTTT. Translation: CAWSFRGSQNTEAFF. Looking up the rest from reference TRBV30 and TRBJ1-1 gives the full variable domain: SQTIHQWPATLVQPVGSPLSLECTVEGTSNPNLYWYRQAAGRGLQLLFYSVGIGQISSEVPQNLSASRPQDRQFILSSKKLLLSDSGFYLCAWSFRGSQNTEAFFGQGTRLTVV.

The chain joins TRBV3-1 (or the pseudogene TRBV3-2) to TRBJ1-5, with TRBD1 as a possible D gene (5 bases). The CDR3 is 16 amino acids. Germline V gene lookup returns CDR1 LGHDT and CDR2 YNNKEL (reference sequence). V was clipped by 3 bases and J by 2 bases, with 14 bases between them. CDR3 nucleotides: TGTGCCAGCAGCCATGACCAGGGTATTGGCAATCAGCCCCAGCATTTT. Protein: CASSHDQGIGNQPQHF.

This chain links TRBV7-2 with TRBJ1-3; 7 positions match TRBD1. The germline CDR1 and CDR2 sequences are SGHTA and FQGNSA. This CDR3 spans 15 amino acids. The junction had 6 bases not matched to a gene; V was cut back by 4 bases and J by 3 bases. The CDR3, as DNA: TGTGCCAGCAGCTCCAAAACAGGGGATGGAAACACCATATATTTT. Protein sequence: CASSSKTGDGNTIYF.

In DNA form, the CDR3 reads TGTGCCAGTAGTTCCCAAGGAGGTAGCGAGGCCTACGAGCAGTACTTC. It encodes CASSSQGGSEAYEQYF. The gene calls are TRBV19 and TRBJ2-7, with a weak D call TRBD2 (5 bases). Trimming stripped 5 bases from V and 2 bases from J, with 19 bases between. The germline V gene encodes CDR1 LNHDA and CDR2 SQIVND (reference sequence). The CDR3 has 16 amino acids.

Note on this clone: The same CDR3 is also encoded by other DNA sequences in this sample. The V gene is TRBV4-3, the J gene TRBJ1-6; 7 bases are shared with TRBD1. J lost 7 bases, V lost 0 bases, and 3 bases had no gene match. CDR3 length equals 15 residues. Germline CDR1 reads LGHNA; CDR2 reads YSLEER. DNA of the CDR3: TGCGCCAGCAGCCAAGACCAGGGGGTGAATTCACCCCTCCACTTT. Translation gives CASSQDQGVNSPLHF.

This clone was observed a handful of times. CDR3 nucleotides: TGTGCCAGCAGCCCAAGACAGGGGCTGAACACTGAAGCTTTCTTT. Its translation: CASSPRQGLNTEAFF. This chain links TRBV7-3 with TRBJ1-1; 8 positions match TRBD1. Germline V gene data show CDR1 as SGHTA and CDR2 as FQGTGA. The CDR3 runs 15 residues. Germline trimming cut 5 bases from V and 0 bases from J; bases unmatched to any gene: 5. Full variable domain (outside the CDR3, taken from reference TRBV7-3 and TRBJ1-1): GAGVSQTPSNKVTEKGKYVELRCDPISGHTALYWYRQSLGQGPEFLIYFQGTGAADDSGLPNDRFFAVRPEGSVSTLKIQRTERGDSAVYLCASSPRQGLNTEAFFGQGTRLTVV.

DNA for the CDR3: TGTGCCAGCAAATTGGTGCGGGGCTACACCTTC. Translation: CASKLVRGYTF. V usage is TRBV2 and J usage is TRBJ1-2; no clear D gene. CDR3 length: 11 amino acids. Germline V lookup: CDR1 SNHLY, CDR2 FYNNEI. The V end lost 7 bases, the J end lost 8 bases, and 11 bases lay between the germline ends. Based on the CDR3 plus reference TRBV2 and TRBJ1-2, the full variable domain is EPEVTQTPSHQVTQMGQEVILRCVPISNHLYFYWYRQILGQKVEFLVSFYNNEISEKSEIFDDQFSVERPDGSNFTLKIRSTKLEDSAMYFCASKLVRGYTFGSGTRLTVV.

The genes are TRBV20-1 and TRBJ1-3; TRBD1 might be the D (5 bases). V was clipped by 1 base and J by 7 bases, with 5 bases between them. The germline V gene encodes CDR1 DFQATT and CDR2 SNEGSKA (reference sequence). This CDR3 is 11 amino acids long. Written as DNA, the CDR3 is TGCAGTGCTAGAGGACAGAACACCATATATTTT. Translation: CSARGQNTIYF.

The rearrangement joins TRBV19 to TRBJ2-1, with 9 nucleotides matching TRBD1. Germline V lookup: CDR1 LNHDA, CDR2 SQIVND (reference sequence). This CDR3 contains 19 residues. Losses at the gene ends were 7 bases for V and 7 bases for J; bases not matched to a gene: 23. CDR3: CASTQSPGQGGLTRNEQFF. CDR3 DNA sequence: TGTGCCAGTACTCAATCTCCGGGACAGGGCGGTCTGACAAGAAATGAGCAGTTCTTC.

CDR3 protein: CASSMRQGAVAKNIQYF. Written as DNA, the CDR3 is TGTGCCAGTAGTATGAGACAGGGGGCTGTGGCCAAAAACATTCAGTACTTC. This sequence joins TRBV19 and TRBJ2-4, with TRBD1 matching over 10 bases. This CDR3 is built from 17 residues. After removal of 3 bases from V and 1 base from J, the junction contained 6 bases not matched to a gene. Germline CDR1 reads LNHDA; CDR2 reads SQIVND (reference sequence).

V is TRBV4-3 and J is TRBJ1-2, with 10 nucleotides matching TRBD1. The CDR3 has 14 residues. J lost 4 bases, V lost 4 bases, and 3 bases had no gene match. CDR1 is LGHNA and CDR2 is YSLEER in the germline V gene. The DNA of the CDR3 is TGCGCCAGCAGCCGGGGACAGGGGCTCTATGGCTACACCTTC. It is translated as CASSRGQGLYGYTF.

The chain couples TRBV6-5 to TRBJ1-2, with D possibly being TRBD1 (5 bases). The CDR3 has 15 residues. V lost 8 bases, J lost 3 bases, and 19 bases lay in between. Germline V gene lookup returns CDR1 MNHEY and CDR2 SVGAGI. The CDR3 nucleotides read TGTGCCAGCCAGGCGGACGACAGTATGTACTATGGCTACACCTTC. Protein sequence: CASQADDSMYYGYTF.

V and J are TRBV19 and TRBJ1-2; D gene unclear. CDR1 is LNHDA, CDR2 SQIVND, per germline (reference sequence). The CDR3 totals 15 residues. Deletions cut 5 bases from V and 5 bases from J, with 18 bases between. CDR3 nucleotides: TGTGCCAGTAGTGGGCCAGGTGTGGAATGGTATGGCTACACCTTC. Translated: CASSGPGVEWYGYTF.

The rearrangement joins TRBV12-3 or TRBV12-4 to TRBJ1-2; weak D call: TRBD1 (5 bases). The CDR3 is 12 residues long. Trimming removed 3 bases at V and 6 bases at J, with 8 bases between. The CDR3 nucleotides read TGTGCCAGCAGTTTCAGACAGAATGGCTACACCTTC. Translation: CASSFRQNGYTF.

This chain uses TRBV3-1 (or the pseudogene TRBV3-2) with TRBJ1-2; D perhaps matches TRBD1 (5 bases). The V gene's germline CDR1 is LGHDT and CDR2 YNNKEL (reference sequence). CDR3 length equals 15 residues. The germline V and J ends were trimmed by 0 bases and 5 bases, with 13 bases remaining between them. Here the CDR3 DNA reads TGTGCCAGCAGCCAAGATCTGCAGGGCCTTTATGGCTACACCTTC. Its translation: CASSQDLQGLYGYTF.

The chain uses TRBV3-1 (or the pseudogene TRBV3-2) and TRBJ1-6, with D maybe TRBD1 (6 bases). The germline gives CDR1 LGHDT, CDR2 YNNKEL (reference sequence). The CDR3 runs 17 residues. Between the trimmed V and J ends, which lost 6 bases and 0 bases, there was a span of 15 bases. The CDR3 reads CASRLIQGSSYNSPLHF. CDR3 nucleotides: TGTGCCAGCAGATTAATACAGGGTAGCTCCTATAATTCACCCCTCCACTTT.

The chain couples TRBV5-1 to TRBJ1-4; maybe TRBD1 (5 bases). The germline gives CDR1 SGHRS, CDR2 YFSETQ. The V gene lost 2 bases and the J gene lost 4 bases, with 15 bases spanning the gap. The CDR3 runs 16 residues. Written as DNA, the CDR3 is TGCGCCAGCAGCTTCCGGGACTCCTTTGGTAATGAAAAACTGTTTTTT. This translates into CASSFRDSFGNEKLFF.

This clone appeared a few times. This rearrangement joins TRBV30 to TRBJ2-1; 10 bases match TRBD2. J was trimmed by 4 bases and V by 5 bases; bases with no gene match: 8. CDR3 size: 15 residues. Germline V gene lookup returns CDR1 GTSNPN and CDR2 SVGIG (reference sequence). The CDR3 is CAWAIAGGPYNEQFF. The CDR3 DNA is TGTGCCTGGGCAATAGCGGGGGGACCTTACAATGAGCAGTTCTTC.

The gene calls are TRBV30 and TRBJ1-2, with 8 bases that match TRBD1. The CDR3 has 13 amino acids. Germline assignment: CDR1 GTSNPN and CDR2 SVGIG (reference sequence). Trimming at V came to 2 bases and at J to 2 bases, leaving 1 base not matched to a gene. CDR3 coding DNA: TGTGCCTGGAGTCGGGACAGGAACTATGGCTACACCTTC. Its translation is CAWSRDRNYGYTF.

A remark on this clone: This sample includes further DNA sequences coding for the same CDR3. This chain links TRBV15 with TRBJ1-1; 9 nucleotides line up with TRBD1. Germline V CDR1 and CDR2: LNHNV, YYDKDF (reference sequence). The J segment lost 3 bases and the V segment lost 3 bases, leaving 5 bases of the junction unmatched. This CDR3 has 15 residues. CDR3 amino acids: CATSRGQGTYTEAFF. In DNA, the CDR3 is TGTGCCACCAGCAGGGGACAGGGAACATACACTGAAGCTTTCTTT. Full variable domain (rest looked up from reference TRBV15 and TRBJ1-1): DAMVIQNPRYQVTQFGKPVTLSCSQTLNHNVMYWYQQKSSQAPKLLFHYYDKDFNNEADTPDNFQSRRPNTSFCFLDIRSPGLGDTAMYLCATSRGQGTYTEAFFGQGTRLTVV.

V and J are TRBV19 and TRBJ1-6; 8 bases match TRBD1. The CDR3 has 15 residues. The V segment lost 5 bases and the J segment 5 bases; nucleotides outside the gene matches: 5. CDR1 and CDR2 from the germline V gene are LNHDA and SQIVND (reference sequence). The CDR3 reads CASSAQTGDNSPLHF. In nucleotides, the CDR3 is TGTGCCAGTAGTGCCCAGACAGGGGATAATTCACCCCTCCACTTT.

The gene calls are TRBV27 and TRBJ2-7; D is perhaps TRBD2 (5 bases). The V and J ends lost 4 bases and 6 bases respectively, with 13 bases between them. This CDR3 is built from 13 residues. Per the germline V gene, CDR1 is MNHEY and CDR2 is SMNVEV (reference sequence). The CDR3 DNA sequence: TGTGCCAGCAGTTCGGGATCATCGGGCGAGCAGTACTTC. Residues: CASSSGSSGEQYF.

This sequence joins TRBV29-1 and TRBJ2-3, with 9 positions matching TRBD2. Germline-derived CDR1 and CDR2 are SQVTM and ANQGSEA. Trimming cost V 1 base and J 6 bases; bases outside gene matches: 17. The CDR3 covers 18 residues. The CDR3 protein is CSVEGGRVAGEARDTQYF. DNA of the CDR3: TGCAGCGTTGAAGGAGGCCGGGTAGCGGGGGAAGCTAGGGATACGCAGTATTTT.

This chain connects TRBV5-8 to TRBJ1-1; possible D gene TRBD1, 5 bases. CDR1 and CDR2 from the germline V gene are SGHTS and YDEGEE. The CDR3 extends over 15 amino acids. Between the trimmed V and J ends, which lost 1 base and 4 bases, there was a span of 14 bases. The CDR3 region is CASSLRSLGGTEAFF. CDR3 sequence (DNA): TGTGCCAGCAGCTTGCGGAGCCTGGGGGGCACTGAAGCTTTCTTT. The variable domain in full, completed from reference TRBV5-8 and TRBJ1-1, reads EAGVTQSPTHLIKTRGQQATLRCSPISGHTSVYWYQQALGLGLQFLLWYDEGEERNRGNFPPRFSGRQFPNYSSELNVNALELEDSALYLCASSLRSLGGTEAFFGQGTRLTVV.

J is TRBJ1-4 and V is TRBV15; D unclear. CDR1 is LNHNV and CDR2 is YYDKDF in the germline V gene (reference sequence). This CDR3 region has 15 residues. V lost 0 bases and J 0 bases, leaving 5 bases between the germline ends. CDR3 sequence (DNA): TGTGCCACCAGCAGAGAACAGTCAACTAATGAAAAACTGTTTTTT. Translated: CATSREQSTNEKLFF.

The CDR3 protein is CASSLEGHSTDTQYF. DNA for the CDR3: TGTGCCAGCAGCTTAGAGGGACATAGCACAGATACGCAGTATTTT. This chain links TRBV7-2 with TRBJ2-3; TRBD1 might be the D (6 bases). With 1 base removed from V and 0 bases from J, the gap between germline ends came to 8 bases. Looked up from germline, CDR1 is SGHTA and CDR2 is FQGNSA. CDR3 size: 15 residues.